The clone carrying this T cell receptor (beta chain) was seen more than once but under ten times. V was clipped by 3 bases and J by 2 bases; unmatched bases: 6. CDR3 length equals 15 residues. Germline-derived CDR1 and CDR2 are SGHRS and YFSETQ. This record comes from a study of blood T cell repertoires in COVID-19. Study overall: COVID-19 samples from acute and convalescent phases originated in the United States, Italy and Spain. PBMCs, B-cell-depleted T cells, or T cells were the source of the cDNA or gDNA that made up the material.

Authors' processing steps: Amplification of reference gene primers provided the estimated nucleated cell counts. Data came from immunoSEQ multiplex PCR; TCRdb stores just in-frame clones and leaves some out. Clone size and the V and J calls come from that table; the DNA yielded D and trimming. The sample lists about 200,000 clones, 80% to 90% occurring once. What was sequenced was peripheral blood. This clonotype originated in a man in his 60s with acute or convalescent COVID-19. The chain joins TRBV5-1 to TRBJ2-7; 9 positions agree with TRBD2. CDR3 nucleotide sequence: TGCGCCAGCAGCTCTATGACTAGCGGAACCTACGAGCAGTACTTC. Translation gives CASSSMTSGTYEQYF.